Listed here are 15 T cell receptor beta chains from one sample, sequenced in a study of neurological immune-mediated disorders. TCRdb fed the 5' RACE reads into MiXCR, producing one record per CDR3 protein. This sample has about 14,000 distinct CDR3 sequences, with about 12% found just once. The specimen was CD8+ T cells from blood. The receptors come from a female donor with HTLV-1-associated myelopathy (HAM/TSP).

This clonotype was counted many times. The V call is TRBV5-1, the J call TRBJ2-1, with 15 bases lining up with TRBD2. Germline assignment: CDR1 SGHRS and CDR2 YFSETQ. J was trimmed by 2 bases and V by 0 bases; bases with no gene match: 6. The CDR3 spans 19 residues. In DNA form, the CDR3 reads TGCGCCAGCAGCTTGGGGACTAGCGGGAGGGGCCCGACCTACAATGAGCAGTTCTTC. Protein sequence: CASSLGTSGRGPTYNEQFF.

At least ten counts were recorded for this clonotype. A much larger clonotype is one base distant, so this may be a read error. The rearrangement links TRBV5-1 to TRBJ1-2; TRBD1 matches 7 bases. This CDR3 region has 17 residues. Germline V gives CDR1 SGHRS, CDR2 YFSETQ. CDR3 nucleotide sequence: TGCGCCAGCAGCAGTCCCTCCGGGACAGAAACTAACTATGGCCACACCTTC. Protein: CASSSPSGTETNYGHTF.

The table lists this clonotype with a few counts. The V call is TRBV4-1, the J call TRBJ2-7, with TRBD2 identical over 9 bases. The junction had 3 bases not matched to a gene; V was cut back by 1 base and J by 2 bases. This CDR3 contains 15 residues. Germline V gene lookup returns CDR1 MGHRA and CDR2 YSYEKL. CDR3 nucleotide sequence: TGCGCCAGCAGCCAAGGGATAGCGGGAGCCTACGAGCAGTACTTC. As protein: CASSQGIAGAYEQYF.

This clonotype was observed at least ten times. The V call is TRBV7-6, the J call TRBJ2-1; 10 bases are shared with TRBD2. Germline lookup yields CDR1 SGHVS and CDR2 FNYEAQ. This CDR3 spans 18 amino acids. V dropped 1 base and J dropped 3; count of bases not matched to a gene: 9. CDR3 protein: CASSLDAPSGRLYNEQFF. In DNA form, the CDR3 reads TGTGCCAGCAGCTTAGATGCCCCTAGCGGGAGACTCTACAATGAGCAGTTCTTC. The complete variable domain, with remaining parts taken from reference TRBV7-6 and TRBJ2-1, reads GAGVSQSPRYKVTKRGQDVALRCDPISGHVSLYWYRQALGQGPEFLTYFNYEAQQDKSGLPNDRFSAERPEGSISTLTIQRTEQRDSAMYRCASSLDAPSGRLYNEQFFGPGTRLTVL.

At least ten counts were recorded for this clonotype. V usage is TRBV5-1 and J usage is TRBJ2-7; TRBD2 matches 7 bases. In germline, CDR1 is SGHRS, CDR2 YFSETQ. Germline trimming cut 4 bases from V and 2 bases from J; bases unmatched to any gene: 9. There are 15 residues in the CDR3. The CDR3 nucleotides read TGCGCCAGCAGCCACCTGGGGGGGGAGGCCTACGAGCAGTACTTC. Amino acid sequence: CASSHLGGEAYEQYF.

Concerning this clonotype: A single base separates this from a much larger clone, so it may be a read error. This chain connects TRBV7-2 to TRBJ2-2, with D unresolved. This CDR3 is 17 amino acids long. The germline V and J ends were trimmed by 2 bases and 1 base, with 14 bases remaining between them. Per germline, CDR1 SGHTA and CDR2 FQGNSA. The DNA of the CDR3 is TGTGCCAGCAGCTTATTTGGTGGGCGGAGGAACACCGGGGAGCTGTTTTTT. Its translation is CASSLFGGRRNTGELFF.

This clonotype was detected ten times or more. This sequence joins TRBV7-8 and TRBJ1-1; D not certain. The germline V gene encodes CDR1 SGHVS and CDR2 FQNEAQ. The germline V and J ends were trimmed by 6 bases and 0 bases, with 5 bases remaining between them. The CDR3 consists of 12 residues. The CDR3 protein is CASRDMNTEAFF. The CDR3 bases are TGTGCCAGCAGAGATATGAACACTGAAGCTTTCTTT.

As for this clonotype: A much larger clone lies a single base off, so this may be a read error. V gene TRBV7-8 combines with J gene TRBJ2-7; TRBD1 matches at 7 bases. The V and J ends lost 5 bases and 5 bases, in that order; junction bases with no gene match: 15. CDR3 length: 16 amino acids. CDR1 is SGHVS, CDR2 FQNEAQ, per germline. This CDR3 is CASSPSTPPGTDEQYF. The DNA for the CDR3 is TGTGCCAGCAGCCCAAGTACCCCCCCGGGGACAGACGAGCAGTACTTC.

Ten or more counts support this clonotype. V is TRBV6-5 and J is TRBJ1-2; unclear D gene. V was shortened by 6 bases and J by 2 bases, with 10 bases between the two germline ends. CDR1 MNHEY and CDR2 SVGAGI come from the germline V gene. The CDR3 spans 13 residues. Written as DNA, the CDR3 is TGTGCCAGCAGCCCCACAGAGAACTATGGCTACACCTTC. Translating it yields CASSPTENYGYTF.

This clonotype was counted at least ten times. One junction end does not reproduce the germline sequence, and a read error may be involved. The chain is built from TRBV12-3 or TRBV12-4 and TRBJ2-1; D might be TRBD1 (6 bases). This CDR3 contains 12 residues. The CDR3 sequence is CASSLGLGDTDF. DNA for the CDR3: TGTGCCAGCAGTTTAGGGTTGGGGGACACTGATTTC.

This clonotype was recorded many times. The J gene is TRBJ2-7, the V gene TRBV27; TRBD2 agrees at 7 bases. This CDR3 has 15 residues. Germline CDR1 and CDR2: MNHEY and SMNVEV (reference sequence). With V trimmed by 6 bases and J by 2 bases, 10 bases remained unmatched. CDR3 loop: CASRPGLSATYEQYF. Here the CDR3 DNA reads TGTGCCAGCAGACCGGGACTATCCGCCACCTACGAGCAGTACTTC.

This clonotype was seen ten or more times. The genes are TRBV5-6 and TRBJ2-3, with 8 bases aligning to TRBD2. After removal of 0 bases from V and 6 bases from J, the junction contained 6 bases not matched to a gene. The CDR3 totals 15 residues. The germline V gene encodes CDR1 SGHDT and CDR2 YYEEEE. DNA of the CDR3: TGTGCCAGCAGCTTGGGAGCGGGGGAGGGGGATACGCAGTATTTT. Encoded protein: CASSLGAGEGDTQYF.

This clonotype has a count of ten or more. The chain carries TRBV4-2 and TRBJ1-6; no firm D call. The CDR3 covers 13 residues. V lost 0 bases, J lost 4 bases, and 1 base lay in between. The germline V gene has CDR1 LGHNA and CDR2 YNFKEQ. For the CDR3, the DNA is TGTGCCAGCAGCCAAGAATATAATTCACCCCTCCACTTT. Its protein product is CASSQEYNSPLHF.

This clonotype was seen many times. The chain has TRBV20-1 and TRBJ1-1; 7 nucleotides match TRBD1. Germline CDR1 reads DFQATT; CDR2 reads SNEGSKA (reference sequence). The ends lost 6 bases at V and 0 bases at J; junction bases unmatched: 19. The CDR3 extends over 18 amino acids. The CDR3 is CSAPGTVKGVYMNTEAFF. The CDR3, as DNA: TGCAGTGCCCCGGGGACAGTTAAGGGGGTTTACATGAACACTGAAGCTTTCTTT.

This clonotype has just a few counts. The chain couples TRBV4-1 to TRBJ2-7; the D gene is possibly TRBD2 (6 bases). The germline gives CDR1 MGHRA, CDR2 YSYEKL. There are 16 residues in the CDR3. The ends were cut back, 2 bases at V and 6 bases at J, with 20 bases in the middle. CDR3 loop: CASSQLGPDGGGEQYF. CDR3 DNA sequence: TGCGCCAGCAGCCAACTCGGCCCCGACGGGGGAGGCGAGCAGTACTTC.